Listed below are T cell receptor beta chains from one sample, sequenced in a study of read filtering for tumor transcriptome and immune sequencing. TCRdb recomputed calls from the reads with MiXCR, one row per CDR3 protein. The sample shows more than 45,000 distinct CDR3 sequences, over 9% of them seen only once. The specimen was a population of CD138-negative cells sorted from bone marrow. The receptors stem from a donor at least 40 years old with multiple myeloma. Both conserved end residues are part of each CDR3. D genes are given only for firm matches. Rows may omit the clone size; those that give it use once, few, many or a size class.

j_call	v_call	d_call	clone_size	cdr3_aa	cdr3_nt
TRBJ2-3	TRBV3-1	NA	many	CASSQDLGGTQYF	TGTGCCAGCAGCCAAGATCTAGGGGGTACGCAGTATTTT
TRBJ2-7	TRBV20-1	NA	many	CSAELYEQYF	TGCAGTGCTGAGCTCTACGAGCAGTACTTC
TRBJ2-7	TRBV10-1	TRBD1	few	CASSETGDDYGQYF	TGCGCCAGCAGTGAGACAGGGGACGATTACGGGCAGTACTTC
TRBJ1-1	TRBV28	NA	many	CASSLHAGQTGRGTEAFF	TGTGCCAGCAGTTTACATGCGGGCCAAACAGGGCGGGGCACTGAAGCTTTCTTT
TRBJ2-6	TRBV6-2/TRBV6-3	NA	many	CASSYGGSGANVLTF	TGTGCCAGCAGTTACGGGGGCTCTGGGGCCAACGTCCTGACTTTC
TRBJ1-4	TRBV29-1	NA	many	CSVADPNEKLFF	TGCAGCGTGGCCGATCCGAATGAAAAACTGTTTTTT
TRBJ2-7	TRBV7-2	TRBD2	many	CASRQGLAGGYEQYF	TGTGCCAGCAGGCAAGGACTAGCGGGGGGCTACGAGCAGTACTTC
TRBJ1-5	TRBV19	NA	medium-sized	CASTPRAQGQPQHF	TGTGCCAGTACCCCTCGGGCGCAGGGCCAGCCCCAGCATTTT
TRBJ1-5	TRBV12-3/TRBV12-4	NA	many	CASSLEALTNQPQHF	TGTGCCAGCAGTTTAGAGGCACTAACGAATCAGCCCCAGCATTTT
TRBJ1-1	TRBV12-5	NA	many	CASGLTGVTEAFF	TGTGCTAGTGGTTTGACGGGGGTCACTGAAGCTTTCTTT
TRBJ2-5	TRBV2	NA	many	CASKVGFQETQYF	TGTGCCAGCAAGGTGGGATTTCAAGAGACCCAGTACTTC
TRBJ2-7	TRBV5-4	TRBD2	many	CASSLARDYSYEQYF	TGTGCCAGCAGCTTGGCCCGGGACTACTCCTACGAGCAGTACTTC
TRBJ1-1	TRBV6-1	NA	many	CASINGGRGTEAFF	TGTGCCAGCATCAACGGGGGAAGGGGCACTGAAGCTTTCTTT
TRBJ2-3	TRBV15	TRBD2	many	CATSRDTTSGVLTDTQYF	TGTGCCACCAGCAGAGATACAACTAGCGGGGTACTTACAGATACGCAGTATTTT
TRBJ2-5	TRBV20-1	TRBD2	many	CSAKSGGDYETQYF	TGCAGTGCTAAGAGCGGGGGGGATTATGAGACCCAGTACTTC
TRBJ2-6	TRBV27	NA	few	CASSLLGPIPGANVLTF	TGTGCCAGCAGTTTACTGGGACCGATCCCTGGGGCCAACGTCCTGACTTTC
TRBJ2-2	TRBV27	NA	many	CASSKRDTTNTGELFF	TGTGCCAGCAGCAAACGGGACACAACGAACACCGGGGAGCTGTTTTTT
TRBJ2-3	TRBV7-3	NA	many	CASSPPGVNTDTQYF	TGTGCCAGCAGCCCACCGGGCGTTAACACAGATACGCAGTATTTT
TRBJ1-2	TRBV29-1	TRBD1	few	CSIVRGDNYGYTF	TGCAGCATTGTCAGGGGGGATAACTATGGCTACACCTTC
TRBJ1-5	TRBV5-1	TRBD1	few	CASSTGTGRGQPQHF	TGCGCCAGCAGCACCGGGACAGGTAGGGGACAGCCCCAGCATTTT
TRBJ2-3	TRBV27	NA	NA	CASRGSTAGTRYF	TGTGCCAGCAGGGGGTCCACGGCAGGTACGCGGTATTTT
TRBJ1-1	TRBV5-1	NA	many	CASAYGSNTEAFF	TGCGCCAGCGCGTATGGGTCGAACACTGAAGCTTTCTTT
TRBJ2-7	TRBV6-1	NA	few	CASSWTDTYEQYF	TGTGCCAGCAGTTGGACGGACACCTACGAGCAGTACTTC
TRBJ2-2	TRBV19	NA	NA	CASSIGTGTKRRELFF	TGTGCCAGTAGTATAGGGACCGGGACGAAAAGGCGGGAGCTGTTTTTT
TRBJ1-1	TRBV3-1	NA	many	CASSQTWVGAQEAFF	TGTGCCAGCAGCCAAACATGGGTGGGGGCACAAGAAGCTTTCTTT
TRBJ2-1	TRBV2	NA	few	CASKDNYNEQFF	TGTGCCAGCAAGGACAACTACAATGAGCAGTTCTTC
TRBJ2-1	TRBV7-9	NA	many	CASSPGTYNEQFF	TGTGCCAGCAGCCCGGGTACCTACAATGAGCAGTTCTTC
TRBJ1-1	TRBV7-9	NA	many	CASSLALGKGELTEAFF	TGTGCCAGCAGCTTAGCGTTAGGTAAAGGGGAGTTGACTGAAGCTTTCTTT
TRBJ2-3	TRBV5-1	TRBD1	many	CASRPKQGPSTDTQYF	TGCGCCAGCAGACCTAAACAGGGGCCTAGCACAGATACGCAGTATTTT
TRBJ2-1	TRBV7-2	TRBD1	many	CASSLAGTVNNEQFF	TGTGCCAGCAGCTTAGCCGGGACAGTTAACAATGAGCAGTTCTTC
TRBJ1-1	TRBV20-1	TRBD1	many	CSARDRDRALNTEAFF	TGCAGTGCTAGAGATCGGGACAGGGCGTTAAACACTGAAGCTTTCTTT
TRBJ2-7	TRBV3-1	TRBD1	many	CASSPPDRGLYEQYF	TGTGCCAGCAGCCCCCCGGACAGGGGGCTATACGAGCAGTACTTC
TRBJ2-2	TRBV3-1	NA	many	CASSQGTAGELFF	TGTGCCAGCAGCCAAGGGACAGCCGGGGAGCTGTTTTTT